The T cell receptor (beta chain) described here comes from a study of response to subunit inactivated influenza vaccine. TCRdb reprocessed the RT-PCR reads via MiXCR and lists one record per CDR3 protein. The table shows about 540,000 distinct CDR3 sequences, with approximately 22% occurring only once. This sample was also put to use in a study of T cells expressing NK-cell markers. From that study: Generation of TCR beta cDNA was performed by 5'RACE template switching incorporating UMIs.

Here the sequenced sample was CD4+ T cells sorted from PBMCs, taken approximately 13 days after vaccination. The clonotype comes from a man between 50 and 59 years old who received an inactivated influenza vaccine.

The CDR3: CSASPTWGQETQYF. The CDR3 bases are TGCAGTGCTAGCCCCACATGGGGCCAAGAGACCCAGTACTTC. The V gene is TRBV20-1, the J gene TRBJ2-5; D unclear. From germline, CDR1 is DFQATT and CDR2 SNEGSKA (reference sequence). CDR3 size: 14 residues. The V end lost 3 bases, the J end lost 1 base, and 12 bases lay between the germline ends.